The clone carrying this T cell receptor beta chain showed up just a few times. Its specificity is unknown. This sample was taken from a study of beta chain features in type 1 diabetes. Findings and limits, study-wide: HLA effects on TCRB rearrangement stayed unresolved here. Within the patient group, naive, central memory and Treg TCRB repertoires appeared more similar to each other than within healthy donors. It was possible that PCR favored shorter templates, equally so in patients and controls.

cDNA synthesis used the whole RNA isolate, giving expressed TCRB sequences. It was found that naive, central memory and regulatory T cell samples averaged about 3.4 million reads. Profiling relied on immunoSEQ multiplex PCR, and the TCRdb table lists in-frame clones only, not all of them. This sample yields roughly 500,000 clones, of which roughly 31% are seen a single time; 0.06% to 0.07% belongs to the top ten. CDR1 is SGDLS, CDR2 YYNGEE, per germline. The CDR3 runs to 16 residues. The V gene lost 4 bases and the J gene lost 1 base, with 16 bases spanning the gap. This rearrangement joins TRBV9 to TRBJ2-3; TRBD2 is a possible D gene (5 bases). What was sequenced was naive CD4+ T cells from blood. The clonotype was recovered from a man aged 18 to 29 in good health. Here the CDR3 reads CASSPEGTLGTDTQYF. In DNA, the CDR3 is TGTGCCAGCAGCCCCGAGGGTACTCTGGGCACAGATACGCAGTATTTT.